The 6 T cell receptor beta chains given below trace back to one sample, sequenced in a study of beta chain features in type 1 diabetes. Of the isolated RNA, all was reverse transcribed, and so the sequenced material was expressed TCRB transcripts. Sequencing used immunoSEQ multiplex PCR; TCRdb keeps in-frame clones, though not all of them. The data hold under 500,000 clones, with 25% to 35% observed a single time. Sequencing was performed on naive CD4+ T cells from blood. The source of these receptors is a man younger than 35 in good health.

There are a few counts of this clone. V is TRBV14 and J is TRBJ2-5; D is unresolved. The V gene lost 4 bases and the J gene lost 5 bases, with 20 bases spanning the gap. Germline-derived CDR1 and CDR2 are SGHDN and FVKESK. The CDR3 sequence is 16 residues long. CDR3 sequence (DNA): TGTGCCAGCAGCCCCCGGGCCACGGCCGTGATGGAGACCCAGTACTTC. Protein: CASSPRATAVMETQYF.

On this clone: The junction differs from germline at one of its ends, possibly a read error. V usage is TRBV7-7 and J usage is TRBJ2-5; 9 nucleotides match TRBD2. CDR3 length equals 16 residues. Germline assignment: CDR1 SSHAT and CDR2 FNYEAQ (reference sequence). The CDR3: CASSPDLASGEETQYF. CDR3 nucleotides: TGTGCTAGCAGCCCCGATCTGGCTAGCGGGGAAGAGACCCAGTACTTC.

The chain carries TRBV5-4 and TRBJ2-7, with D possibly being TRBD1 or TRBD2 (6 bases each). This CDR3 spans 15 amino acids. The V and J ends lost 3 bases and 3 bases respectively, with 16 bases between them. The germline V gene has CDR1 SGHNT and CDR2 YYREEE (reference sequence). CDR3 loop: CASSSFGGVDYEQYF. CDR3 bases: TGTGCCAGCAGCTCCTTCGGGGGCGTTGACTACGAGCAGTACTTC.

The chain carries TRBV28 and TRBJ2-7; the D gene is possibly TRBD1 (6 bases). CDR1 and CDR2 (germline): MDHEN, SYDVKM. CDR3 size: 14 residues. The ends were cut back, 7 bases at V and 3 bases at J, with 16 bases in the middle. CDR3 sequence (DNA): TGTGCCAGCACCGGAAGGACAGCACACTACGAGCAGTACTTC. Its protein product is CASTGRTAHYEQYF.

This sequence joins TRBV5-1 and TRBJ2-1, with D unresolved. This CDR3 comprises 14 residues. Germline V gene data show CDR1 as SGHRS and CDR2 as YFSETQ. The germline V and J ends were trimmed by 2 bases and 10 bases, with 16 bases remaining between them. As DNA, the CDR3 is TGCGCCAGCAGCTTCCTACCGAGTACTCGGGAGCAGTTCTTC. Translation: CASSFLPSTREQFF.

The rearrangement links TRBV29-1 to TRBJ2-3, with 7 bases identical to TRBD1. V lost 7 bases, J lost 6 bases, and 10 bases stayed unmatched. The CDR3 sequence is 13 residues long. Looked up from germline, CDR1 is SQVTM and CDR2 is ANQGSEA. For the CDR3, the DNA is TGCAGCGCTGGGGACAGAATCATCGATACGCAGTATTTT. Encoded protein: CSAGDRIIDTQYF.